This entry describes one T cell receptor (beta chain). This entry belongs to a study of patients and donors after allogeneic stem cell transplantation. TCRdb processed the RT-PCR reads anew with MiXCR; each CDR3 protein has one entry. This sample has about 110,000 distinct CDR3 sequences, with about a third found just once. Trimming took 5 bases from V and 0 from J; bases not matched to a gene: 6. The CDR3 runs 15 residues. This TCR derives from a human donor who was either an allogeneic HSCT recipient or a stem cell or donor lymphocyte infusion donor (not recorded which). It is not recorded whose cells these are; they may come from a transplant donor. Material for sequencing was blood, either unsorted or a sorted T cell fraction (not recorded which). V usage is TRBV12-3 or TRBV12-4 and J usage is TRBJ2-5; 7 bases map to TRBD2. The CDR3 DNA reads TGTGCCAGCAGTCCCTGGGGGGGATACCAAGAGACCCAGTACTTC. It codes for CASSPWGGYQETQYF.